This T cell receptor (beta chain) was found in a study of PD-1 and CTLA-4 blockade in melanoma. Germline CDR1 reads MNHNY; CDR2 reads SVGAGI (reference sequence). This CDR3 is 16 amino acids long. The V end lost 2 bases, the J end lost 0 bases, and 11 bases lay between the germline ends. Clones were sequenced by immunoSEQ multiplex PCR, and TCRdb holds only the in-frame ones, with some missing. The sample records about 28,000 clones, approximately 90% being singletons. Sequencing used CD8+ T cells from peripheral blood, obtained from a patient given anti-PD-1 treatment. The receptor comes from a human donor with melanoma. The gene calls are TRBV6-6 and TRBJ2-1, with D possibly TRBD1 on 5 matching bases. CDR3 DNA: TGTGCCAGCAGTTACCAGGGAACGAGCTCCTACAATGAGCAGTTCTTC. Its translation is CASSYQGTSSYNEQFF.